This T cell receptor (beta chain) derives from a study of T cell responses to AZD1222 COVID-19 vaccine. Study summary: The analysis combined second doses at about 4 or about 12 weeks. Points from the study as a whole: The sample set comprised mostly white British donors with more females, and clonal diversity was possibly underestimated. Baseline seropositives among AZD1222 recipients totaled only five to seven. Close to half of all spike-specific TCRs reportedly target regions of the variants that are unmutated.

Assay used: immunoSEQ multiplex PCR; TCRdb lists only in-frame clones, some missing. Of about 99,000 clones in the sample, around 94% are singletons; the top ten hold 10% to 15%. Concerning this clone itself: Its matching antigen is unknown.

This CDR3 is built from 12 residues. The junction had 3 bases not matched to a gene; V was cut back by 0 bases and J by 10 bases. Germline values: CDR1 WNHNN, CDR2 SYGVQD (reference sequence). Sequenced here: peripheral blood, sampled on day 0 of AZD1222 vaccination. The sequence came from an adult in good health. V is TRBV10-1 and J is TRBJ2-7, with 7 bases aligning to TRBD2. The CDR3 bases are TGCGCCAGCAGTGAGTCAGGGAGGGCCCAGTACTTC. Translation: CASSESGRAQYF.